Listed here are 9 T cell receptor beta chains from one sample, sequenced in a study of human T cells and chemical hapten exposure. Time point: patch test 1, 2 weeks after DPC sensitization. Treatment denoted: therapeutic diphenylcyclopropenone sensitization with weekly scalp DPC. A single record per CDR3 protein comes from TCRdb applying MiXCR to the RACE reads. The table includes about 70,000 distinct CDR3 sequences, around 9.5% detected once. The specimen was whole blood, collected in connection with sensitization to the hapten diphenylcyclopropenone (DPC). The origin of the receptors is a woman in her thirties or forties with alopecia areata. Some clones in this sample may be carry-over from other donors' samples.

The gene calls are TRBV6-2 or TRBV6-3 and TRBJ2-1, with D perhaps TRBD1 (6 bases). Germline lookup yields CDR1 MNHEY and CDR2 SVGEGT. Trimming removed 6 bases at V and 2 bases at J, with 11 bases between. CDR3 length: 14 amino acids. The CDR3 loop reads CASRQGGPYNEQFF. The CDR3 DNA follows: TGTGCCAGCAGACAGGGTGGTCCCTACAATGAGCAGTTCTTC.

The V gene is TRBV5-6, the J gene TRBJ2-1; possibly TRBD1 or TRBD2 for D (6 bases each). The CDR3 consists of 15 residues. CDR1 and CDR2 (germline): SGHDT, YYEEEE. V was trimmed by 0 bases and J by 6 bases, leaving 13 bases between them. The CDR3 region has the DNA TGTGCCAGCAGCTTGGAGTGGGGGGCCACCAATGAGCAGTTCTTC. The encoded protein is CASSLEWGATNEQFF. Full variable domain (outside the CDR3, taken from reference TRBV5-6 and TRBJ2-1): DAGVTQSPTHLIKTRGQQVTLRCSPKSGHDTVSWYQQALGQGPQFIFQYYEEEERQRGNFPDRFSGHQFPNYSSELNVNALLLGDSALYLCASSLEWGATNEQFFGPGTRLTVL.

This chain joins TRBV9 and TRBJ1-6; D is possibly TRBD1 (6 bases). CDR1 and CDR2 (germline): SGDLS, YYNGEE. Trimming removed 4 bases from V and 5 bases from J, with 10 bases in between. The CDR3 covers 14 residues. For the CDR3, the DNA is TGTGCCAGCAGCATTCGACAGGATAATTCACCCCTCCACTTT. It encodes CASSIRQDNSPLHF.

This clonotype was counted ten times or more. In DNA, the CDR3 is TGCGCCAGCAGCCAAGATACCCCGGGACAGGGTTGGCAGGGCTATGGCTACACCTTC. Translated: CASSQDTPGQGWQGYGYTF. The chain uses TRBV4-3 and TRBJ1-2, with TRBD1 identical over 9 bases. V was pared by 0 bases and J by 4 bases, with 15 bases of the junction left unmatched. This CDR3 has 19 amino acids. Per the germline V gene, CDR1 is LGHNA and CDR2 is YSLEER.

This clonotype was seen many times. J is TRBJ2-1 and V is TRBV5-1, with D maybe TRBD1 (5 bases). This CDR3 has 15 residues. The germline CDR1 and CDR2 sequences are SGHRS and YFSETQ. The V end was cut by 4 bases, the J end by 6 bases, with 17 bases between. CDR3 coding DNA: TGCGCCAGCAGCACCCAAGGTCTAGGGGTCAATGAGCAGTTCTTC. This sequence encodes CASSTQGLGVNEQFF. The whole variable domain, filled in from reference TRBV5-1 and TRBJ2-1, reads KAGVTQTPRYLIKTRGQQVTLSCSPISGHRSVSWYQQTPGQGLQFLFEYFSETQRNKGNFPGRFSGRQFSNSRSEMNVSTLELGDSALYLCASSTQGLGVNEQFFGPGTRLTVL.

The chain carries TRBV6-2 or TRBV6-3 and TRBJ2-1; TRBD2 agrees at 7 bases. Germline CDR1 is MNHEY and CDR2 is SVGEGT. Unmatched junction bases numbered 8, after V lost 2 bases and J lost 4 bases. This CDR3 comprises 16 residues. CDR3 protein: CASSYRWGGRYNEQFF. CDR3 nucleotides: TGTGCCAGCAGTTACAGGTGGGGGGGAAGATACAATGAGCAGTTCTTC.

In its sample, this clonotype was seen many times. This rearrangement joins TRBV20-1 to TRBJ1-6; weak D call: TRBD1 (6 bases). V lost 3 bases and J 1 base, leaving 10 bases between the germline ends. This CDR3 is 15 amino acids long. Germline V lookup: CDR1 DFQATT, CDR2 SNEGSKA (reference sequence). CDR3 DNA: TGCAGTGCTAGGGCGACAGGATCCTATAATTCACCCCTCCACTTT. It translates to CSARATGSYNSPLHF.

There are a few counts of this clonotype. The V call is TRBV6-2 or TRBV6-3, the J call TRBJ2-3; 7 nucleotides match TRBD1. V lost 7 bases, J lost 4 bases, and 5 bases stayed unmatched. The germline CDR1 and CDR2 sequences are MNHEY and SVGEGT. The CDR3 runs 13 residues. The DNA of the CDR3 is TGTGCCAGCATAGGGGGCGCCGCAGATACGCAGTATTTT. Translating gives CASIGGAADTQYF.

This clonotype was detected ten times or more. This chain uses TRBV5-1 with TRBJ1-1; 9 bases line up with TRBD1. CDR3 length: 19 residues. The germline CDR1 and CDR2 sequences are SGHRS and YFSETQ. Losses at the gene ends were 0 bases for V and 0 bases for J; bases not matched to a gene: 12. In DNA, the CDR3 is TGCGCCAGCAGCTTGGCCAAGGACAGGGGATCGGTAATGAACACTGAAGCTTTCTTT. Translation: CASSLAKDRGSVMNTEAFF. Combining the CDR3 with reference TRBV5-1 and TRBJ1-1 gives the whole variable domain KAGVTQTPRYLIKTRGQQVTLSCSPISGHRSVSWYQQTPGQGLQFLFEYFSETQRNKGNFPGRFSGRQFSNSRSEMNVSTLELGDSALYLCASSLAKDRGSVMNTEAFFGQGTRLTVV.